These T cell receptor beta chains were read from a single sample in a study of blood T cell repertoires in COVID-19. Profiled with immunoSEQ multiplex PCR; TCRdb holds only in-frame clones, not every one. Of 71,000 or so clones listed, about 90% are singletons. The specimen sequenced was peripheral blood. These receptors came from a man of 80 years or more in a cohort sampled during active COVID-19. The CDR3 runs from the conserved cysteine through the conserved F or W. Fields, in order: clone size, D gene, V gene, J gene, CDR3 protein, CDR3 DNA. A D gene is named only where the DNA matches it firmly. Part of the rows lack a size; the others show once, few, many or a class for expanded clones.

few	TRBD1	TRBV2	TRBJ1-2	CASSEGQGYGYTF	TGTGCCAGCAGTGAGGGACAGGGGTACGGCTACACCTTC
NA	NA	TRBV21-1	TRBJ1-2	CASSIRRQRGGSFLGYTF	TGTGCCAGCAGCATTCGTCGACAGCGGGGCGGTAGTTTTCTTGGCTACACCTTC
NA	NA	TRBV19	TRBJ2-5	CASSMGQSSWTQYF	TGTGCCAGTAGTATGGGACAAAGCTCATGGACCCAGTACTTC
NA	NA	TRBV5-4	TRBJ2-2	CASSLGGENTGELFF	TGTGCCAGCAGCTTGGGGGGAGAGAACACCGGGGAGCTGTTTTTT
once	NA	TRBV5-1	TRBJ2-5	CASSIGQSQETQYF	TGCGCCAGCAGCATCGGACAGAGCCAAGAGACCCAGTACTTC
NA	TRBD2	TRBV5-1	TRBJ2-3	CASSLVRGGPGDTQYF	TGCGCCAGCAGCTTGGTACGGGGGGGCCCTGGAGATACGCAGTATTTT
once	NA	TRBV5-6	TRBJ2-2	CASSFGDRGTGELFF	TGTGCCAGCAGCTTCGGAGATAGAGGCACCGGGGAGCTGTTTTTT
NA	NA	TRBV10-3	TRBJ2-5	CAISHLNGGTQYF	TGTGCCATCAGCCATTTGAACGGCGGGACCCAGTACTTC
NA	NA	TRBV3-1/TRBV3-2	TRBJ1-1	CASSQSLVEAFF	TGTGCCAGCAGCCAATCTTTAGTCGAAGCTTTCTTT
NA	TRBD1	TRBV3-1/TRBV3-2	TRBJ2-5	CASSQGGQGETQYF	TGTGCCAGCAGCCAAGGGGGACAGGGAGAGACCCAGTACTTC
NA	NA	TRBV2	TRBJ1-2	CASSFPQGSSGYTF	TGTGCCAGCAGTTTCCCTCAGGGTTCCAGTGGCTACACCTTC
NA	TRBD1	TRBV13	TRBJ2-1	CASSLGDRGQGEQFF	TGTGCCAGCAGCTTAGGGGACAGGGGGCAGGGTGAGCAGTTCTTC
once	NA	TRBV5-8	TRBJ2-7	CASSLLVSTGGEQYF	TGTGCCAGCAGCTTGTTAGTCTCCACTGGCGGCGAGCAGTACTTC
NA	NA	TRBV18	TRBJ2-7	CASSPSGDTYEQYF	TGTGCCAGCTCACCATCTGGGGACACCTACGAGCAGTACTTC
NA	NA	TRBV6-2/TRBV6-3	TRBJ2-7	CASSHVLSGTHSEEQYF	TGTGCCAGCAGTCACGTCCTTTCCGGGACACACTCGGAGGAGCAGTACTTC
NA	NA	TRBV11-2	TRBJ2-1	CASSLRADYSYNEQFF	TGTGCCAGCAGCCTGCGAGCGGATTACTCCTACAATGAGCAGTTCTTC
NA	TRBD1	TRBV3-1/TRBV3-2	TRBJ1-1	CASSQVQGREAFF	TGTGCCAGCAGCCAAGTACAGGGGCGGGAAGCTTTCTTT
NA	TRBD1	TRBV19	TRBJ2-5	CASRDRGRGETQYF	TGTGCCAGTAGGGACAGGGGGCGTGGGGAGACCCAGTACTTC
NA	NA	TRBV25-1	TRBJ2-5	CASSMSRGGETQYF	TGTGCCAGCAGTATGTCTAGGGGCGGAGAGACCCAGTACTTC
NA	NA	TRBV7-2	TRBJ2-1	CASSLGPGNSGNEQFF	TGTGCCAGCAGCTTAGGTCCTGGAAATAGCGGCAATGAGCAGTTCTTC
once	TRBD2	TRBV6-5	TRBJ2-5	CASSSLAGGTQETQYF	TGTGCCAGCAGTTCCTTAGCGGGGGGGACTCAAGAGACCCAGTACTTC
NA	NA	TRBV6-5	TRBJ2-4	CATLPEATNIQYF	TGTGCCACCCTACCCGAGGCAACAAACATTCAGTACTTC
NA	NA	TRBV3-1/TRBV3-2	TRBJ1-2	CASSRQAYGYTF	TGTGCCAGCAGTCGACAGGCCTATGGCTACACCTTC
once	TRBD2	TRBV7-2	TRBJ2-3	CASSGARGAFTDTQYF	TGTGCCAGCAGCGGGGCGCGGGGGGCTTTCACAGATACGCAGTATTTT
NA	NA	TRBV7-9	TRBJ2-7	CASSLSGFRYEQYF	TGTGCCAGCAGCTTATCAGGGTTCAGGTACGAGCAGTACTTC
NA	TRBD1	TRBV28	TRBJ1-1	CASKKRQGVYTEAFF	TGTGCCAGCAAGAAAAGACAGGGAGTGTACACTGAAGCTTTCTTT
once	TRBD1	TRBV2	TRBJ2-2	CASSEPWQGVAANTGELFF	TGTGCCAGCAGTGAACCGTGGCAGGGGGTGGCAGCGAACACCGGGGAGCTGTTTTTT
NA	TRBD1	TRBV2	TRBJ2-5	CASSGGQAEETQYF	TGTGCCAGCAGTGGCGGACAGGCTGAAGAGACCCAGTACTTC
NA	NA	TRBV29-1	TRBJ2-5	CSAYSDKESQYF	TGCAGCGCATACAGTGACAAAGAGTCCCAGTACTTC
NA	NA	TRBV7-2	TRBJ2-3	CASSLVTRSDTQYF	TGTGCCAGCAGCTTAGTGACTAGATCAGATACGCAGTATTTT
NA	NA	TRBV19	TRBJ2-5	CASSIPRRGQETQYF	TGTGCCAGTAGTATCCCCCGGAGGGGCCAAGAGACCCAGTACTTC
NA	TRBD2	TRBV28	TRBJ2-3	CASRRILGSGLARSTDTQYF	TGTGCCAGCAGGCGAATTTTAGGATCCGGACTAGCACGAAGCACAGATACGCAGTATTTT
NA	NA	TRBV12-3/TRBV12-4	TRBJ2-5	CATSVGLRETQYF	TGTGCCACCTCGGTCGGGTTGAGGGAGACCCAGTACTTC
NA	NA	TRBV5-1	TRBJ2-2	CASNAGIDTGELFF	TGCGCCAGCAATGCGGGTATAGACACCGGGGAGCTGTTTTTT
NA	TRBD2	TRBV2	TRBJ2-5	CASSTRRGGTQYF	TGTGCCAGCAGTACCAGGCGGGGGGGGACCCAGTACTTC
NA	NA	TRBV18	TRBJ1-5	CASSPSGGGQPQHF	TGTGCCAGCTCACCCTCCGGTGGGGGCCAGCCCCAGCATTTT
few	NA	TRBV19	TRBJ1-1	CASSRQLNTEAFF	TGTGCCAGTAGTAGACAGCTGAACACTGAAGCTTTCTTT
NA	NA	TRBV3-1/TRBV3-2	TRBJ2-1	CASSTRLDDDEQFF	TGTGCCAGCAGCACTCGACTAGACGATGATGAGCAGTTCTTC
NA	TRBD2	TRBV27	TRBJ2-1	CASSSAGLGDNEQFF	TGTGCCAGCAGTTCAGCGGGACTAGGAGACAATGAGCAGTTCTTC
NA	NA	TRBV29-1	TRBJ2-7	CSGTVAYEQYF	TGCAGCGGGACAGTAGCCTACGAGCAGTACTTC
once	TRBD2	TRBV18	TRBJ2-1	CASSPSAGGNNEQFF	TGTGCCAGCTCACCTTCGGCGGGGGGCAACAATGAGCAGTTCTTC
NA	TRBD2	TRBV27	TRBJ2-5	CASSLSLRGVGETQYF	TGTGCCAGCAGTTTATCTTTACGGGGGGTTGGAGAGACCCAGTACTTC
NA	NA	TRBV29-1	TRBJ2-1	CSVAALKGGGEQFF	TGCAGCGTTGCGGCTCTTAAGGGAGGAGGTGAGCAGTTCTTC
NA	TRBD1	TRBV19	TRBJ1-4	CASSRVGTGWGATNEKLFF	TGTGCCAGTAGCAGAGTCGGGACAGGGTGGGGTGCAACTAATGAAAAACTGTTTTTT
NA	NA	TRBV5-8	TRBJ1-3	CATRSSGNTIYF	TGTGCCACCCGGAGCTCTGGAAACACCATATATTTT
NA	TRBD2	TRBV29-1	TRBJ2-7	CSVEPAGDEQYF	TGCAGCGTTGAACCAGCGGGGGACGAGCAGTACTTC
once	NA	TRBV24-1	TRBJ2-5	CATSGAERVEQETQYF	TGTGCCACCAGTGGGGCAGAAAGAGTCGAACAAGAGACCCAGTACTTC
NA	TRBD1	TRBV5-1	TRBJ1-3	CASSLEGQPGNTIYF	TGCGCCAGCAGCTTGGAGGGACAGCCGGGAAACACCATATATTTT
NA	NA	TRBV3-1/TRBV3-2	TRBJ1-1	CASSQGPVYEAFF	TGTGCCAGCAGCCAAGGGCCCGTTTATGAAGCTTTCTTT
NA	TRBD1	TRBV6-1	TRBJ2-3	CASSETGTGLIDTQYF	TGTGCCAGCAGTGAGACCGGGACAGGGCTGATAGATACGCAGTATTTT
NA	NA	TRBV15	TRBJ1-2	CATSRDLSQGHPEVLYGYTF	TGTGCCACCAGCAGAGATCTAAGTCAGGGGCACCCGGAAGTATTGTATGGCTACACCTTC
NA	TRBD1	TRBV3-1/TRBV3-2	TRBJ2-1	CASRGQYNEQFF	TGTGCCAGCAGGGGACAGTACAATGAGCAGTTCTTC
NA	NA	TRBV6-5	TRBJ2-3	CASNGRASTDTQYF	TGTGCCAGCAACGGCAGGGCTAGCACAGATACGCAGTATTTT
NA	NA	TRBV2	TRBJ2-3	CASSLSPGADTQYF	TGTGCCAGCAGTCTATCTCCAGGCGCAGATACGCAGTATTTT
NA	TRBD1	TRBV7-6	TRBJ1-5	CASSPGTVNQPQHF	TGTGCCAGCAGCCCCGGGACAGTGAATCAGCCCCAGCATTTT